This T cell receptor (beta chain) emerged from a study of T cell responses to AZD1222 COVID-19 vaccine. Assay: immunoSEQ multiplex PCR; the TCRdb copy retains only in-frame clones and omits some. Among some 130,000 clones listed, about nine tenths were seen once. General study results and limits: No repertoire was sampled before or during the peak T cell response, only after it. Targets within unmutated variant regions were reportedly found for nearly half of spike-specific TCRs. The study found vaccine-associated CD4 TCRs spanning spike, dominant at 160-218 and 743-854.

Trimming took 5 bases from V and 2 from J; bases not matched to a gene: 12. The germline V gene encodes CDR1 MDHEN and CDR2 SYDVKM. CDR3 length equals 19 residues. About this clone: Its antigen is not identified.

The source material was peripheral blood, sampled on day 0 of AZD1222 vaccination. The TCR was taken from an adult in good health. The rearrangement links TRBV28 to TRBJ2-3; 14 bases line up with TRBD2. The CDR3 DNA follows: TGTGCCAGCAGTCCTAGTCCCGGGACTAGCGGGGGCTACACAGATACGCAGTATTTT. It is translated as CASSPSPGTSGGYTDTQYF. Full variable domain (outside the CDR3, taken from reference TRBV28 and TRBJ2-3): DVKVTQSSRYLVKRTGEKVFLECVQDMDHENMFWYRQDPGLGLRLIYFSYDVKMKEKGDIPEGYSVSREKKERFSLILESASTNQTSMYLCASSPSPGTSGGYTDTQYFGPGTRLTVL.